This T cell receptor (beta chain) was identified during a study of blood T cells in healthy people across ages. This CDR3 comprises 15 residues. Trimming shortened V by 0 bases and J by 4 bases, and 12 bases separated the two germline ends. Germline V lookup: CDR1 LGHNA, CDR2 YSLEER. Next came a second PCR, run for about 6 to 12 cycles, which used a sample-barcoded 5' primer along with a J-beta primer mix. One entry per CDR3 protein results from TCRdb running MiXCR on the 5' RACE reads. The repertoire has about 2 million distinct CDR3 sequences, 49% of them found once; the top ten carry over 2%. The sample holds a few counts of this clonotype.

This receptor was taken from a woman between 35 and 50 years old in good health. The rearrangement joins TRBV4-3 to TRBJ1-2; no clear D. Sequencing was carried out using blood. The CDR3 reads CASSQDLKDLYGYTF. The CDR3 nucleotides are TGCGCCAGCAGCCAAGATCTTAAGGACCTCTATGGCTACACCTTC.